This TCR beta chain stems from a study of blood T cells in healthy people across ages. Study outcomes and limitations: The CMV status of each donor remained undetermined, and this could have confounded shifts in expanded clonotypes. In long-lived donors, naive CD4+ cell counts and diversity exceeded those of aged donors.

The sample providers were healthy Caucasian people from Russia, aged roughly 6 to 95. Remarks on this clonotype: What it recognizes is unknown.

The CDR3 loop spans 14 amino acids. V trimming: 3 bases; J trimming: 6 bases; junction bases outside the gene matches: 7. Per the germline V gene, CDR1 is SGHTA and CDR2 is FQGNSA. Together with a sample-barcoded 5' primer, a J-beta primer mix was included in a second PCR lasting about 6 to 12 cycles. A 12-random-nucleotide template-switch adaptor tagged each cDNA molecule. From the 5' RACE reads, TCRdb called clonotypes with MiXCR, one entry per CDR3 protein. The sample includes about 2 million distinct CDR3 sequences, about 50% of them seen just once. The source of this sequence is a woman aged 40 to 50 in good health. The specimen was blood. This rearrangement joins TRBV7-2 to TRBJ2-7, with 8 bases matching TRBD2. The CDR3 DNA is TGTGCCAGCAGCTTCGGTAGCGGGGTGACCGAGCAGTACTTC. This translates into CASSFGSGVTEQYF.